Listed here are 30 T cell receptor beta chains from one sample, sequenced in a study of T cell responses to AZD1222 COVID-19 vaccine. The method was immunoSEQ multiplex PCR; TCRdb's version includes in-frame clones alone and lacks a portion of them. The data contain about 110,000 clones, 90% to 95% of them singletons. Material: peripheral blood, obtained on day 0 of AZD1222 vaccination. These receptors came from an adult in good health.

As concerns this clone: The same CDR3 can be traced to other DNA sequences in this sample. The chain joins TRBV12-3 or TRBV12-4 to TRBJ1-5, with D uncertain. With 3 bases removed from V and 7 bases from J, the gap between germline ends came to 4 bases. This CDR3 spans 11 amino acids. This CDR3 reads CASSLGQPQHF. The CDR3 DNA reads as TGTGCCAGCAGTTTGGGGCAGCCCCAGCATTTT.

This sequence joins TRBV27 and TRBJ1-1, with TRBD1 matching 9 bases. The CDR3 totals 16 residues. Germline trimming cut 5 bases from V and 3 bases from J; bases unmatched to any gene: 10. CDR1 and CDR2 from the germline V gene are MNHEY and SMNVEV (reference sequence). Here the CDR3 reads CASSPGTGSGHTEAFF. The CDR3 coding sequence is TGTGCCAGCAGTCCGGGGACAGGGAGTGGGCACACTGAAGCTTTCTTT.

The chain has TRBV3-1 (or the pseudogene TRBV3-2) and TRBJ2-1; 7 nucleotides match TRBD2. The CDR3 sequence is 12 residues long. With 4 bases clipped from V and 9 bases from J, the junction kept 3 bases outside the gene matches. Germline V lookup: CDR1 LGHDT, CDR2 YNNKEL (reference sequence). The CDR3 is CASSLAGLEQFF. The CDR3 nucleotides read TGTGCCAGCAGCCTAGCGGGCCTTGAGCAGTTCTTC.

The gene calls are TRBV19 and TRBJ1-1; D is perhaps TRBD1 (6 bases). Trimming removed 4 bases at V and 2 bases at J, with 20 bases between. The length of the CDR3 is 17 residues. The germline CDR1 and CDR2 sequences are LNHDA and SQIVND (reference sequence). CDR3 in DNA: TGTGCCAGTAGTAACACGGGACACACGGCCGACAACACTGAAGCTTTCTTT. Translating it yields CASSNTGHTADNTEAFF. The full variable domain, in which reference TRBV19 and TRBJ1-1 provide the parts outside the CDR3, is DGGITQSPKYLFRKEGQNVTLSCEQNLNHDAMYWYRQDPGQGLRLIYYSQIVNDFQKGDIAEGYSVSREKKESFPLTVTSAQKNPTAFYLCASSNTGHTADNTEAFFGQGTRLTVV.

This rearrangement joins TRBV4-1 to TRBJ1-4, with 11 bases aligning to TRBD1. Trimming cost V 5 bases and J 5 bases; bases outside gene matches: 1. CDR1 MGHRA and CDR2 YSYEKL come from the germline V gene. The CDR3 has 14 residues. The CDR3 region is CASSGDRGNEKLFF. For the CDR3, the DNA is TGCGCCAGCAGCGGGGACAGGGGGAATGAAAAACTGTTTTTT.

The chain recombines TRBV5-1 with TRBJ2-3, with 12 bases that match TRBD2. The V gene's germline CDR1 is SGHRS and CDR2 YFSETQ. The V and J ends lost 2 bases and 0 bases, in that order; junction bases with no gene match: 4. There are 17 residues in the CDR3. CDR3 bases: TGCGCCAGCAGCTTCAATGGACTAGCGGGAAGCACAGATACGCAGTATTTT. Its protein is CASSFNGLAGSTDTQYF.

This sequence joins TRBV11-2 and TRBJ1-2; D is unresolved. The germline gives CDR1 SGHAT, CDR2 FQNNGV. The CDR3 consists of 12 residues. Trimming removed 4 bases from V and 2 bases from J, with 5 bases in between. The CDR3 DNA follows: TGTGCCAGCAGCTCCAACAACTATGGCTACACCTTC. This codes for CASSSNNYGYTF.

The chain couples TRBV30 to TRBJ1-1; no clear D. The CDR3 runs to 12 residues. CDR1 and CDR2 (germline): GTSNPN, SVGIG (reference sequence). V lost 4 bases and J 2 bases, leaving 8 bases between the germline ends. As DNA, the CDR3 is TGTGCCTGGATGGGAATCAACACTGAAGCTTTCTTT. Translation: CAWMGINTEAFF.

The J gene is TRBJ2-1, the V gene TRBV7-9; D call uncertain. CDR1 and CDR2 (germline): SEHNR, FQNEAQ (reference sequence). Trimming took 7 bases from V and 1 from J, leaving 17 bases between them. The CDR3 is 16 residues long. The CDR3 DNA sequence: TGTGCCAGCAACTTCCGTTCGAGCCTATCCTACAATGAGCAGTTCTTC. It codes for CASNFRSSLSYNEQFF.

This clone was seen a single time. The gene calls are TRBV7-9 and TRBJ2-1; no definite D call. The germline V gene encodes CDR1 SEHNR and CDR2 FQNEAQ (reference sequence). The V gene lost 4 bases and the J gene lost 8 bases, with 9 bases spanning the gap. The CDR3 has 12 residues. The CDR3 is CASSSRVYEQFF. The CDR3 bases are TGTGCCAGCAGCTCTAGGGTGTATGAGCAGTTCTTC.

The CDR3 here is CASSLGDSEQYF. CDR3 in DNA: TGTGCCAGCAGCTTAGGGGACAGCGAGCAGTACTTC. The chain combines TRBV11-2 with TRBJ2-7, with 7 bases matching TRBD1. The CDR3 has 12 amino acids. The germline CDR1 and CDR2 sequences are SGHAT and FQNNGV. The junction had 0 bases not matched to a gene; V was cut back by 1 base and J by 6 bases.

The chain has TRBV2 and TRBJ1-1; D not resolved. Germline-derived CDR1 and CDR2 are SNHLY and FYNNEI. The CDR3 is 11 residues long. V lost 3 bases and J lost 5, with 4 bases in between. This CDR3 reads CASSDWTEAFF. The CDR3 nucleotides are TGTGCCAGCAGTGATTGGACTGAAGCTTTCTTT.

V and J are TRBV27 and TRBJ1-2; 8 bases are a match to TRBD1. CDR3 length: 16 residues. The J segment lost 4 bases and the V segment lost 3 bases, leaving 10 bases of the junction unmatched. Germline V gives CDR1 MNHEY, CDR2 SMNVEV (reference sequence). The CDR3 DNA follows: TGTGCCAGCAGTTTCGGTAAGGGACAGGCAACCTATGGCTACACCTTC. The encoded protein is CASSFGKGQATYGYTF.

Comment on this clone: Compared with germline, one end of the junction differs, possibly owing to a read error. The chain employs TRBV19 and TRBJ1-2, with no clear D. Germline CDR1 and CDR2: LNHDA and SQIVND (reference sequence). This CDR3 comprises 13 residues. The CDR3 region is CASSLDLNYGYTF. The DNA of the CDR3 is TGTGCCAGTAGTTTAGACCTGAACTATGGCTACACCTTC.

The chain carries TRBV4-3 and TRBJ1-1; maybe TRBD1 (5 bases). Germline V gene sequence: CDR1 LGHNA, CDR2 YSLEER. This CDR3 comprises 18 residues. V dropped 2 bases and J dropped 6 bases, with 25 bases sitting between them. Here the CDR3 reads CASSQQAGHTFGVAEAFF. The CDR3, as DNA: TGCGCCAGCAGCCAACAAGCAGGACATACATTCGGCGTAGCTGAAGCTTTCTTT.

V and J are TRBV5-1 and TRBJ1-1; D gene uncertain. Trimming shortened V by 0 bases and J by 3 bases, and 3 bases separated the two germline ends. The CDR3 has 12 residues. Looked up from germline, CDR1 is SGHRS and CDR2 is YFSETQ. Here the CDR3 reads CASSLGYTEAFF. DNA of the CDR3: TGCGCCAGCAGCTTGGGTTACACTGAAGCTTTCTTT.

The chain carries TRBV5-6 and TRBJ2-5; D is perhaps TRBD1 (6 bases). V lost 6 bases to trimming and J lost 5 bases, with 14 bases between them. The CDR3 is 13 residues long. Germline V gene lookup returns CDR1 SGHDT and CDR2 YYEEEE. CDR3 amino acids: CASTSRGGETQYF. The CDR3 nucleotides read TGTGCCAGCACCTCCAGGGGTGGGGAGACCCAGTACTTC.

The J gene is TRBJ2-1, the V gene TRBV5-1, with 8 nucleotides matching TRBD2. Trimming removed 0 bases from V and 3 bases from J; junction bases left unmatched: 2. The length of the CDR3 is 15 residues. CDR1 is SGHRS, CDR2 YFSETQ, per germline. This CDR3 is CASSLDLAGYNEQFF. The CDR3, as DNA: TGCGCCAGCAGCTTGGACCTAGCGGGCTACAATGAGCAGTTCTTC. The full variable domain, rest sourced from reference TRBV5-1 and TRBJ2-1, is KAGVTQTPRYLIKTRGQQVTLSCSPISGHRSVSWYQQTPGQGLQFLFEYFSETQRNKGNFPGRFSGRQFSNSRSEMNVSTLELGDSALYLCASSLDLAGYNEQFFGPGTRLTVL.

The genes are TRBV10-2 and TRBJ1-6, with 7 bases matching TRBD1. CDR1 WSHSY and CDR2 SAAADI come from the germline V gene. This CDR3 is 15 amino acids long. Unmatched junction bases numbered 5, after V lost 4 bases and J lost 5 bases. For the CDR3, the DNA is TGCGCCAGCAGTGGCTTCGGGACAGATAATTCACCCCTCCACTTT. Translation gives CASSGFGTDNSPLHF.

This clone was detected once. The rearrangement uses TRBV28 and TRBJ2-3, with D tentatively TRBD2 (6 bases). The germline V gene has CDR1 MDHEN and CDR2 SYDVKM. Trimming left V 5 bases short and J 2 bases short, with 14 bases between. The CDR3 spans 15 residues. Here the CDR3 reads CASSPWDSSTDTQYF. CDR3 nucleotides: TGTGCCAGCAGTCCCTGGGACTCCTCCACAGATACGCAGTATTTT.

The genes are TRBV6-1 and TRBJ2-3, with 10 positions matching TRBD2. Germline CDR1 MNHNS, CDR2 SASEGT. The length of the CDR3 is 17 residues. V gave up 2 bases and J gave up 4 bases; unmatched junction bases: 9. CDR3: CASSEPLSLAGADTQYF. DNA of the CDR3: TGTGCCAGCAGTGAACCCCTTTCGCTAGCGGGAGCAGATACGCAGTATTTT.

J is TRBJ2-1 and V is TRBV7-9; D gene uncertain. This CDR3 is built from 14 residues. Trimming took off 3 bases at V and 9 bases at J, with 15 bases between the two ends. Germline lookup yields CDR1 SEHNR and CDR2 FQNEAQ (reference sequence). The chain's CDR3 is CASSLSSVGAEQFF. For the CDR3, the DNA is TGTGCCAGCAGCTTGAGCTCGGTGGGTGCTGAGCAGTTCTTC.

The chain recombines TRBV5-1 with TRBJ1-2; no reliable D call. Germline V gene lookup returns CDR1 SGHRS and CDR2 YFSETQ. The CDR3 covers 15 residues. V was trimmed by 4 bases and J by 0 bases, leaving 13 bases between them. The CDR3 DNA is TGCGCCAGCAGCGATTCGGGTTTAGCTAACTATGGCTACACCTTC. This encodes CASSDSGLANYGYTF.

The V gene is TRBV19, the J gene TRBJ2-7; 9 bases align to TRBD1. This CDR3 has 18 residues. Germline V gene data show CDR1 as LNHDA and CDR2 as SQIVND (reference sequence). The V segment lost 0 bases and the J segment 0 bases; nucleotides outside the gene matches: 9. The CDR3 protein is CASSIDSAGTGISYEQYF. For the CDR3, the DNA is TGTGCCAGTAGTATAGATTCTGCCGGGACAGGGATCTCCTACGAGCAGTACTTC.

The V and J genes are TRBV5-6 and TRBJ2-7; 12 nucleotides align to TRBD2. Germline lookup yields CDR1 SGHDT and CDR2 YYEEEE. The V segment lost 1 base and the J segment 4 bases; nucleotides outside the gene matches: 3. This CDR3 region has 15 residues. In DNA form, the CDR3 reads TGTGCCAGCAGCTTGATGACTAGCGGGGGTTACGAGCAGTACTTC. Amino acid sequence: CASSLMTSGGYEQYF.

At least ten counts were recorded for this clone. V gene TRBV7-2 combines with J gene TRBJ1-6; TRBD1 agrees at 7 bases. The germline gives CDR1 SGHTA, CDR2 FQGNSA. V lost 5 bases to trimming and J lost 1 base; unmatched junction nucleotides: 14. The CDR3 has 19 residues. This chain's CDR3 is CASSGRQGISSSYNSPLHF. The CDR3 coding sequence is TGTGCCAGCAGCGGCAGACAGGGTATTTCGTCGTCCTATAATTCACCCCTCCACTTT.

This clone was picked up a small number of times. V is TRBV30 and J is TRBJ1-6, with D unclear. V gave up 7 bases and J gave up 6 bases, with 16 bases separating them. The CDR3 runs 14 residues. Germline CDR1 is GTSNPN and CDR2 is SVGIG (reference sequence). The CDR3 here is CASARVGVNSPLHF. DNA of the CDR3: TGTGCCTCCGCGAGAGTTGGTGTTAATTCACCCCTCCACTTT.

The chain is built from TRBV5-4 and TRBJ2-1, with a weak D call TRBD1 (6 bases). With 5 bases removed from V and 1 base from J, the gap between germline ends came to 13 bases. There are 15 residues in the CDR3. In germline, CDR1 is SGHNT, CDR2 YYREEE (reference sequence). The CDR3 protein is CASRDRTGSYNEQFF. The CDR3 nucleotides read TGTGCCAGCAGGGACCGTACAGGGTCCTACAATGAGCAGTTCTTC.

This clone was seen more than once but under ten times. The V and J genes are TRBV19 and TRBJ2-2, with TRBD2 matching 8 bases. The CDR3 is 15 amino acids. The J segment lost 5 bases and the V segment lost 6 bases, leaving 8 bases of the junction unmatched. Per the germline V gene, CDR1 is LNHDA and CDR2 is SQIVND (reference sequence). CDR3 amino acids: CASRTGGGYTGELFF. As DNA, the CDR3 is TGTGCCAGTAGGACGGGAGGGGGTTATACCGGGGAGCTGTTTTTT. Together with reference TRBV19 and TRBJ2-2, the CDR3 gives the full variable domain: DGGITQSPKYLFRKEGQNVTLSCEQNLNHDAMYWYRQDPGQGLRLIYYSQIVNDFQKGDIAEGYSVSREKKESFPLTVTSAQKNPTAFYLCASRTGGGYTGELFFGEGSRLTVL.

This chain connects TRBV6-5 to TRBJ2-1; 11 nucleotides line up with TRBD2. The V and J ends lost 2 bases and 14 bases, in that order; junction bases with no gene match: 8. The germline V gene encodes CDR1 MNHEY and CDR2 SVGAGI. This CDR3 has 14 residues. CDR3 DNA: TGTGCCAGCAGTTACAACGCAAAGACTAGCGGGAAGTTCTTC. Its protein product is CASSYNAKTSGKFF.